This T cell receptor (beta chain) is from a study of identical twins. Findings of the study overall: Researchers reported excess low generation probability among twin-shared out-of-frame alpha sequences. Clonotypes of the beta chain that were abundant in cord blood carried fewer insertions (memory repertoires showed none). One should note that invariant MAIT and iNKT cells could partly confound zero-insertion analyses.

Comments on this clonotype: Its antigen is not identified. This may be a read error: a much more frequent sequence differs by one nucleotide.

Germline-derived CDR1 and CDR2 are SQVTM and ANQGSEA. There are 14 residues in the CDR3. Trimming removed 4 bases at V and 0 bases at J, with 12 bases between. TCRdb used MiXCR to reprocess the 5' RACE reads, holding one entry per CDR3 protein. The profile shows around 1.7 million distinct CDR3 sequences, about 31% of them singletons. V usage is TRBV29-1 and J usage is TRBJ1-2; no definite D call. This receptor was taken from a newborn girl in good health. Sequencing was done on a sample of cord blood. CDR3 in amino acids: CSVGAGTANYGYTF. CDR3 bases: TGCAGCGTTGGTGCAGGAACAGCTAACTATGGCTACACCTTC.